The 25 T cell receptor beta chains presented below share a single source sample, sequenced in a study of OX40 agonist ivuxolimab in advanced cancers. Here immunoSEQ multiplex PCR was the method, and the copy in TCRdb shows in-frame clones only, minus some. The sample contains about 88,000 clones, around 85% of which appear only once. The sample in question was CD4+ or CD8+ T cells sorted from blood, obtained in a trial of the OX40 agonist ivuxolimab. The receptors stem from an adult with an advanced solid tumor such as melanoma, head and neck, liver or kidney cancer.

V and J are TRBV19 and TRBJ1-1; perhaps TRBD1 as D (5 bases). Trimming left V 10 bases short and J 5 bases short, with 11 bases between. This CDR3 is built from 11 residues. Per the germline V gene, CDR1 is LNHDA and CDR2 is SQIVND (reference sequence). CDR3 nucleotides: TGTGCCACTTGGGGGTGGACTGAAGCTTTCTTT. It specifies CATWGWTEAFF.

The chain carries TRBV27 and TRBJ1-6, with a weak D call TRBD1 (5 bases). The CDR3 totals 17 residues. Germline V gives CDR1 MNHEY, CDR2 SMNVEV (reference sequence). Between the trimmed V and J ends, which lost 4 bases and 8 bases, there was a span of 21 bases. The CDR3 coding sequence is TGTGCCAGCAGTTCGCTTTTGCAGGCCCGAGGGGATTCACCCCTCCACTTT. Translated: CASSSLLQARGDSPLHF.

This clone showed up just a few times. The sample carries other DNA sequences with the same CDR3. The rearrangement uses TRBV2 and TRBJ1-1; D gene uncertain. Germline CDR1 is SNHLY and CDR2 is FYNNEI. The CDR3 spans 12 residues. Trimming removed 6 bases at V and 1 base at J, with 6 bases between. CDR3 protein: CASSVKNTEAFF. The CDR3 DNA follows: TGTGCCAGCAGCGTCAAGAACACTGAAGCTTTCTTT.

The genes are TRBV2 and TRBJ2-3; 7 nucleotides agree with TRBD2. Germline V CDR1 and CDR2: SNHLY, FYNNEI. Germline trimming cut 4 bases from V and 2 bases from J; bases unmatched to any gene: 12. The CDR3 spans 17 residues. The CDR3 loop is CASSALGLGTNTDTQYF. The CDR3, as DNA: TGTGCCAGCAGTGCTTTAGGACTAGGCACCAACACAGATACGCAGTATTTT.

The rearrangement joins TRBV29-1 to TRBJ2-7; D is unresolved. Germline loops: CDR1 SQVTM, CDR2 ANQGSEA. The CDR3 loop spans 11 amino acids. Between the trimmed V and J ends, which lost 7 bases and 3 bases, there was a span of 10 bases. Here the CDR3 DNA reads TGCAGCGCCGAGGACGGCTACGAGCAGTACTTC. It is translated as CSAEDGYEQYF.

This clone has only one observation. The chain recombines TRBV28 with TRBJ2-7; D is unclear. The CDR3 is 12 residues long. Trimming stripped 8 bases from V and 5 bases from J, with 13 bases between. CDR1 MDHEN and CDR2 SYDVKM come from the germline V gene. CDR3 residues: CASSTVSNEQYF. The CDR3 DNA follows: TGTGCCAGCTCCACCGTCAGTAACGAGCAGTACTTC.

The CDR3 region has the DNA TGTGCCAGCAGTTACGGGACAGGGGTCCTATACGAGCAGTACTTC. Translating gives CASSYGTGVLYEQYF. The chain recombines TRBV6-5 with TRBJ2-7, with 10 positions matching TRBD1. V shed 2 bases and J 4 bases; nucleotides not matched to a gene: 5. Germline values: CDR1 MNHEY, CDR2 SVGAGI. The CDR3 is made up of 15 amino acids.

The chain uses TRBV27 and TRBJ2-5, with 9 bases lining up with TRBD1. CDR1 and CDR2 (germline): MNHEY, SMNVEV (reference sequence). V was pared by 7 bases and J by 10 bases, with 7 bases of the junction left unmatched. CDR3 size: 12 residues. CDR3 amino acids: CASNLRQGDQYF. CDR3 nucleotide sequence: TGTGCCAGCAACCTACGACAGGGGGACCAGTACTTC.

The chain couples TRBV25-1 to TRBJ1-5; D is undetermined. Trimming took off 1 base at V and 5 bases at J, with 9 bases between the two ends. CDR1 and CDR2 (germline): MGHDK, SYGVNS. This CDR3 contains 14 residues. The CDR3: CASSESWEYQPQHF. The CDR3 coding sequence is TGTGCCAGCAGTGAATCTTGGGAGTATCAGCCCCAGCATTTT.

The rearrangement joins TRBV4-2 to TRBJ2-3, with D unclear. With 0 bases removed from V and 3 bases from J, the gap between germline ends came to 13 bases. The germline CDR1 and CDR2 sequences are LGHNA and YNFKEQ. This CDR3 contains 16 residues. As DNA, the CDR3 is TGTGCCAGCAGCCAAGACTACAATTCTCGTACAGATACGCAGTATTTT. Its translation is CASSQDYNSRTDTQYF.

The J gene is TRBJ2-1, the V gene TRBV5-4, with a tentative D call TRBD2 (5 bases). The V gene's germline CDR1 is SGHNT and CDR2 YYREEE (reference sequence). The germline V and J ends were trimmed by 4 bases and 13 bases, with 24 bases remaining between them. This CDR3 has 15 amino acids. The CDR3 is CASSRTDSLQIDQFF. The DNA of the CDR3 is TGTGCCAGCAGCCGAACGGACTCCCTCCAGATAGACCAGTTCTTC.

This clone was observed a handful of times. The chain couples TRBV13 to TRBJ1-3, with D unresolved. V dropped 2 bases and J dropped 2 bases, with 13 bases sitting between them. The CDR3 sequence is 16 residues long. Germline V gene sequence: CDR1 PRHDT, CDR2 FYEKMQ (reference sequence). Written as DNA, the CDR3 is TGTGCCAGCAGCTTATCTACGGTCTCGGCTGGAAACACCATATATTTT. Protein: CASSLSTVSAGNTIYF.

This clone has only one observation. This chain joins TRBV6-5 and TRBJ2-7; 11 bases map to TRBD2. V lost 9 bases to trimming and J lost 3 bases; unmatched junction nucleotides: 4. The CDR3 runs 13 residues. Germline V gene lookup returns CDR1 MNHEY and CDR2 SVGAGI. The DNA for the CDR3 is TGTGCCAGTAGGACTAGCGGGTTCTACGAGCAGTACTTC. Protein sequence: CASRTSGFYEQYF.

The V call is TRBV5-6, the J call TRBJ2-2, with TRBD1 matching over 11 bases. Looked up from germline, CDR1 is SGHDT and CDR2 is YYEEEE. The CDR3 sequence is 14 residues long. V lost 4 bases to trimming and J lost 8 bases; unmatched junction nucleotides: 4. CDR3 sequence (DNA): TGTGCCAGCAGCGTCGGGACAGGGGGAGGGGAGCTGTTTTTT. This translates into CASSVGTGGGELFF.

The chain recombines TRBV4-1 with TRBJ2-2; 7 bases fit TRBD2. CDR3 length: 18 residues. J was trimmed by 2 bases and V by 0 bases; bases with no gene match: 9. Germline assignment: CDR1 MGHRA and CDR2 YSYEKL. CDR3 protein: CASSQELGLAVNTGELFF. DNA for the CDR3: TGCGCCAGCAGCCAAGAGCTTGGGCTAGCGGTTAACACCGGGGAGCTGTTTTTT.

This clone was observed a few times. This chain uses TRBV9 with TRBJ1-1; 7 bases line up with TRBD1. The CDR3 extends over 16 amino acids. Germline assignment: CDR1 SGDLS and CDR2 YYNGEE. Trimming at V came to 3 bases and at J to 5 bases, leaving 13 bases not matched to a gene. The CDR3: CASSGIGGGGGTEAFF. The CDR3 DNA is TGTGCCAGCAGCGGAATCGGAGGAGGGGGCGGTACTGAAGCTTTCTTT.

This chain connects TRBV6-5 to TRBJ2-5; D ambiguous. CDR1 is MNHEY and CDR2 is SVGAGI in the germline V gene. V was shortened by 7 bases and J by 2 bases, with 11 bases between the two germline ends. This CDR3 comprises 13 residues. This chain's CDR3 is CASTESVQETQYF. Written as DNA, the CDR3 is TGTGCCAGCACCGAATCGGTTCAAGAGACCCAGTACTTC.

The rearrangement joins TRBV7-9 to TRBJ2-5; no definite D call. V was pared by 4 bases and J by 3 bases, with 6 bases between. The CDR3 consists of 12 residues. Germline CDR1 reads SEHNR; CDR2 reads FQNEAQ (reference sequence). CDR3 nucleotides: TGTGCCAGCAGCTCATCTAAAGAGACCCAGTACTTC. This gives the protein CASSSSKETQYF.

This chain joins TRBV14 and TRBJ2-4; no firm D call. V dropped 3 bases and J dropped 1 base, with 7 bases sitting between them. There are 14 residues in the CDR3. Germline lookup yields CDR1 SGHDN and CDR2 FVKESK. The CDR3 reads CASSQRTAKNIQYF. The DNA for the CDR3 is TGTGCCAGCAGCCAGAGGACCGCCAAAAACATTCAGTACTTC.

The gene calls are TRBV18 and TRBJ2-7; possibly TRBD2 for D (6 bases). The CDR3 runs to 14 residues. Between the trimmed V and J ends, which lost 6 bases and 7 bases, there was a span of 19 bases. Germline V gives CDR1 KGHSH, CDR2 LQKENI. The CDR3 loop reads CASSDYEVRGEQYF. The CDR3 bases are TGTGCCAGCTCCGATTATGAGGTCCGGGGGGAGCAGTACTTC.

V and J are TRBV27 and TRBJ2-5, with a possible D match to TRBD2 (6 bases). Trimming took off 6 bases at V and 7 bases at J, with 21 bases between the two ends. Germline V gives CDR1 MNHEY, CDR2 SMNVEV (reference sequence). This CDR3 region has 15 residues. The CDR3 reads CASRKLDYPSGTQYF. DNA of the CDR3: TGTGCCAGCAGAAAACTGGACTACCCGTCGGGGACCCAGTACTTC.

With respect to this clone: The sample has other DNA sequences that encode this CDR3 too. The V gene is TRBV7-2, the J gene TRBJ2-3; D unclear. This CDR3 is built from 13 residues. CDR1 is SGHTA, CDR2 FQGNSA, per germline. The ends were cut back, 2 bases at V and 4 bases at J, with 7 bases in the middle. CDR3 amino acids: CASSLRRADTQYF. The CDR3 bases are TGTGCCAGCAGCTTACGGCGTGCAGATACGCAGTATTTT.

The chain links TRBV30 to TRBJ1-1, with a weak D call TRBD1 (5 bases). The CDR3 has 12 residues. Per the germline V gene, CDR1 is GTSNPN and CDR2 is SVGIG (reference sequence). V lost 4 bases, J lost 5 bases, and 11 bases lay in between. Here the CDR3 DNA reads TGTGCCTGGAATTACGGGGGGACTGAAGCTTTCTTT. Amino acids: CAWNYGGTEAFF.

The genes are TRBV27 and TRBJ2-1; D may be TRBD1 or TRBD2 (5 bases each). Deletions cut 5 bases from V and 6 bases from J, with 14 bases between. The CDR3 sequence is 14 residues long. CDR1 is MNHEY, CDR2 SMNVEV, per germline (reference sequence). CDR3 bases: TGTGCCAGCAGTCGGTCCGGGACCTTCAATGAGCAGTTCTTC. It yields the protein CASSRSGTFNEQFF.

V gene TRBV7-3 combines with J gene TRBJ2-2; no clear D. V was cut by 0 bases and J by 4 bases, with 3 bases left in between. The germline V gene encodes CDR1 SGHTA and CDR2 FQGTGA. CDR3 length: 13 amino acids. CDR3 sequence reads: CASSLTGTGELFF. The CDR3 DNA reads as TGTGCCAGCAGCTTAACTGGCACCGGGGAGCTGTTTTTT. The variable domain in full, with the rest retrieved from reference TRBV7-3 and TRBJ2-2, is GAGVSQTPSNKVTEKGKYVELRCDPISGHTALYWYRQSLGQGPEFLIYFQGTGAADDSGLPNDRFFAVRPEGSVSTLKIQRTERGDSAVYLCASSLTGTGELFFGEGSRLTVL.